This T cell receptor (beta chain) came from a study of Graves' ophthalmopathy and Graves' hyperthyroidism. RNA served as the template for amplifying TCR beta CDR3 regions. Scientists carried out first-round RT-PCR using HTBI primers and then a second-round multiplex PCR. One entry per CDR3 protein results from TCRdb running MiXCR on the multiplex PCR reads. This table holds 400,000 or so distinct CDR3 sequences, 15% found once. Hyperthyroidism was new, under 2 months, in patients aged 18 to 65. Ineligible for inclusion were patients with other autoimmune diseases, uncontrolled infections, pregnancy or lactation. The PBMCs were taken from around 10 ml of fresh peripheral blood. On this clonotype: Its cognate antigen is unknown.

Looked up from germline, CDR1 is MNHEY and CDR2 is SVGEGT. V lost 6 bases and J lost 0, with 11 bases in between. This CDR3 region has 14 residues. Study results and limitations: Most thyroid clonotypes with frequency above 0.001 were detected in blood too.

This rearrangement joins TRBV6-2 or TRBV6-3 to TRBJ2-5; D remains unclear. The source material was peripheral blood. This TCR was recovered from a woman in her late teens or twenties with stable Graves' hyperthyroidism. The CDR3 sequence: CASRLRRNQETQYF. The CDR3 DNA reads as TGTGCCAGCAGACTTCGACGCAACCAAGAGACCCAGTACTTC.